This is a list of T cell receptor beta chains from one sample in a study of blood T cell repertoires in COVID-19. TCRdb keeps only in-frame clones here, not all; method: immunoSEQ multiplex PCR. The table records fewer than 450,000 clones, approximately 88% of them present only once. Material for sequencing was PBMCs or T cells enriched from blood (not recorded which). These receptor sequences come from a woman aged 35 to 49 with acute COVID-19. Each CDR3 is given with its conserved first and last residue. A D gene is named only where the DNA matches it firmly. Size tells how often a clone was seen (once, few, many) or the class of an expanded clone, and some rows leave it out.

D gene	V gene	J gene	clone size	CDR3 DNA	CDR3 protein
-	TRBV5-6	TRBJ2-7	-	TGTGCCAGCAGCTTAATGACTATAGGTCCGGACGAGCAGTACTTC	CASSLMTIGPDEQYF
-	TRBV5-6	TRBJ1-1	-	TGTGCCAGCAGCCCCATGGGGAGGGGCGCGATGAACACTGAAGCTTTCTTT	CASSPMGRGAMNTEAFF
TRBD1	TRBV6-5	TRBJ1-2	few	TGTGCCAGCGGGGGACAGGGGGGAAACTATGGCTACACCTTC	CASGGQGGNYGYTF
-	TRBV12-3/TRBV12-4	TRBJ2-7	once	TGTGCCAGCAGTTTCCCATTCGGGGAGCAGTACTTC	CASSFPFGEQYF
-	TRBV7-2	TRBJ1-1	-	TGTGCCAGCAGCCTTCAGGGCAAAAGAACTGAAGCTTTCTTT	CASSLQGKRTEAFF
-	TRBV30	TRBJ1-2	-	TGTGCCTGGAACCAGGTTAGCGGCTATGGCTACACCTTC	CAWNQVSGYGYTF
-	TRBV5-1	TRBJ2-7	-	TGCGCCAGCAGCTTCGCGTCGACTCTACCCTACGAGCAGTACTTC	CASSFASTLPYEQYF
-	TRBV12-3/TRBV12-4	TRBJ1-2	-	TGTGCCAGCAGTTCCGGGTTTAACTATGGCTACACCTTC	CASSSGFNYGYTF
-	TRBV28	TRBJ1-5	-	TGTGCCAGCAGTGCAGGGAATCAGCCCCAGCATTTT	CASSAGNQPQHF
TRBD1	TRBV4-1	TRBJ1-4	-	TGCGCCAGCAGCCGGACAGGGGGGGATGAAAAACTGTTTTTT	CASSRTGGDEKLFF
TRBD1	TRBV7-2	TRBJ2-7	-	TGTGCCAGCAGCTTAGCCTTATGGGACAGCCGGTACGAGCAGTACTTC	CASSLALWDSRYEQYF
-	TRBV2	TRBJ1-2	few	TGTGCCAGCAGCCTCGGCAGGGCGGACTATGGCTACACCTTC	CASSLGRADYGYTF
TRBD1	TRBV6-1	TRBJ1-2	-	TGTGCCAGCAGTGAAGATTCGACAGGGAGGTCCTATGGCTACACCTTC	CASSEDSTGRSYGYTF
TRBD1	TRBV2	TRBJ1-1	-	TGTGCCGAAGGAGGACAGGGGAACACTGAAGCTTTCTTT	CAEGGQGNTEAFF
TRBD2	TRBV2	TRBJ2-1	-	TGTGCCAGCAGTGAACTCGGGACTAACCACAATGAGCAGTTCTTC	CASSELGTNHNEQFF
-	TRBV10-3	TRBJ1-2	-	TGTGCCATCAGTGATAGTGGAGGGAGCTATGGCTACACCTTC	CAISDSGGSYGYTF
-	TRBV5-5	TRBJ2-2	-	TGTGCCAGCAGCTTGGTCTCTACCGGGGAGCTGTTTTTT	CASSLVSTGELFF
-	TRBV6-2/TRBV6-3	TRBJ1-3	-	TGTGCCAGCAGGTACAGGGAGGGCACCATATATTTT	CASRYREGTIYF
TRBD1	TRBV14	TRBJ2-7	-	TGTGCCAGCAGCCAAGGCCGGTGGGACAGGGGCAGAGACGAGCAGTACTTC	CASSQGRWDRGRDEQYF
TRBD1	TRBV3-1/TRBV3-2	TRBJ2-5	-	TGTGCCAGCAGCCCCCGGAGACAGGGGAGAGAGACCCAGTACTTC	CASSPRRQGRETQYF
-	TRBV12-3/TRBV12-4	TRBJ2-7	-	TGTGCCAGCAGCCCGGCGGCCTGGGAGCAGTACTTC	CASSPAAWEQYF
TRBD1	TRBV2	TRBJ1-2	few	TGTGCCAGCAGGGGGGTTCTGGCAGGGGGCAGTGGCTACACCTTC	CASRGVLAGGSGYTF
TRBD1	TRBV9	TRBJ1-6	-	TGTGCCAGCAGCTCAAGGACAGGGGGTAATCCACCCCTCCACTTT	CASSSRTGGNPPLHF
-	TRBV24-1	TRBJ1-5	-	TGTGCCACCAGTGATGGGCTGCAGCCCCAGCATTTT	CATSDGLQPQHF
TRBD1	TRBV14	TRBJ1-2	-	TGTGCCAGCAGCAAGGGATCGGACAGGTTATATGGCTACACCTTC	CASSKGSDRLYGYTF
TRBD1	TRBV19	TRBJ1-5	many	TGTGCCAGTAGTATCTCAGGGGGGCGAAGGAATCAGCCCCAGCATTTT	CASSISGGRRNQPQHF
-	TRBV11-2	TRBJ2-1	-	TGTGCCAGCAGCTTAGCCCCCCAGTTCAATGAGCAGTTCTTC	CASSLAPQFNEQFF
-	TRBV25-1	TRBJ2-6	-	TGTGCCAGTTTCGAGGCCTCTGGGGCCAACGTCCTGACTTTC	CASFEASGANVLTF
-	TRBV5-1	TRBJ2-6	-	TGCGCCAGCAACCCGGGACTCCGCTCTGGGGCCAACGTCCTGACTTTC	CASNPGLRSGANVLTF
TRBD1	TRBV2	TRBJ2-3	-	TGTGCCAGCAGTGAAGGTCCCGGGACAGGGCTATTTCAGGCGCAGTATTTT	CASSEGPGTGLFQAQYF
TRBD1	TRBV18	TRBJ1-2	-	TGTGCCAGCTCACCCCAGCCGTTGGGCAGGGGGGCAGGCTACACCTTC	CASSPQPLGRGAGYTF
TRBD1	TRBV6-1	TRBJ1-1	-	TGTGCCAGCAGTGATGGGGCCGGACAGGGAGACACTGAAGCTTTCTTT	CASSDGAGQGDTEAFF
-	TRBV5-1	TRBJ2-7	-	TGCGCCAGCAGCTTCACAGGTCTCACCTACGAGCAGTACTTC	CASSFTGLTYEQYF